A selection of T cell receptor beta chains follows, all from one sample in a study of neurological immune-mediated disorders. In TCRdb, the 5' RACE reads were re-called with MiXCR into one record per CDR3 protein. The sample lists 20,000 to 25,000 distinct CDR3 sequences, roughly 6.3% seen once, with about 4.4% in the top ten. The sample comprised PBMCs. These TCRs come from a woman aged 40-49 years in good health. The CDR3 runs from the conserved cysteine through the conserved F or W. The order of the fields is V gene, clone size, J gene, D gene, CDR3 protein, CDR3 DNA. The D gene is left open where the match is weak. Some rows mark clone size as missing; the rest say once, few, many or name a class of expanded clone.

v_call: TRBV20-1
clone_size: many
j_call: TRBJ2-3
d_call: TRBD2
cdr3_aa: CSARVIPSGSTDTQYF
cdr3_nt: TGCAGTGCTAGAGTCATCCCTAGCGGAAGCACAGATACGCAGTATTTT

v_call: TRBV29-1
clone_size: many
j_call: TRBJ2-3
d_call: TRBD2
cdr3_aa: CSVDGGSGSNTDTQYF
cdr3_nt: TGCAGCGTTGATGGGGGTAGCGGGAGCAACACAGATACGCAGTATTTT

v_call: TRBV5-1
clone_size: many
j_call: TRBJ1-2
d_call: .
cdr3_aa: CASSLDGTNYGYTF
cdr3_nt: TGCGCCAGCAGCTTGGACGGCACGAACTATGGCTACACCTTC

v_call: TRBV7-6
clone_size: many
j_call: TRBJ1-5
d_call: .
cdr3_aa: CASSTRIGISNQPQHF
cdr3_nt: TGTGCCAGCAGCACCCGAATAGGCATTAGCAATCAGCCCCAGCATTTT

v_call: TRBV7-2
clone_size: many
j_call: TRBJ1-3
d_call: .
cdr3_aa: CASSSASTIYF
cdr3_nt: TGTGCCAGCAGCTCCGCTAGTACCATATATTTT

v_call: TRBV5-1
clone_size: many
j_call: TRBJ2-7
d_call: TRBD2
cdr3_aa: CASSLSPSGSLYEQYF
cdr3_nt: TGCGCCAGCAGCTTGTCCCCTAGCGGGAGTCTCTACGAGCAGTACTTC

v_call: TRBV15
clone_size: many
j_call: TRBJ2-7
d_call: TRBD2
cdr3_aa: CATSQGLGSYEQYF
cdr3_nt: TGTGCCACCAGCCAAGGACTAGGCTCCTACGAGCAGTACTTC

v_call: TRBV20-1
clone_size: many
j_call: TRBJ2-3
d_call: .
cdr3_aa: CSARWQGPTDTQYF
cdr3_nt: TGCAGTGCTAGGTGGCAGGGGCCTACAGATACGCAGTATTTT

v_call: TRBV6-5
clone_size: many
j_call: TRBJ1-4
d_call: .
cdr3_aa: CASSLGGSTNEKLFF
cdr3_nt: TGTGCCAGCAGTCTCGGTGGGTCCACTAATGAAAAACTGTTTTTT

v_call: TRBV11-2
clone_size: .
j_call: TRBJ2-4
d_call: .
cdr3_aa: CASSLDGGVNIQYF
cdr3_nt: TGTGCCAGCAGCTTAGACGGGGGCGTAAACATTCAGTACTTC

v_call: TRBV10-3
clone_size: many
j_call: TRBJ2-1
d_call: .
cdr3_aa: CATKQTAEGANEQFF
cdr3_nt: TGTGCCACCAAACAAACCGCGGAGGGGGCGAATGAGCAGTTCTTC

v_call: TRBV4-1
clone_size: many
j_call: TRBJ2-7
d_call: .
cdr3_aa: CASSQDSDRSSYEQYF
cdr3_nt: TGCGCCAGCAGCCAAGATAGTGACAGGAGCTCCTACGAGCAGTACTTC

v_call: TRBV7-2
clone_size: many
j_call: TRBJ2-3
d_call: .
cdr3_aa: CASSLGIWASTDTQYF
cdr3_nt: TGTGCCAGCAGCTTAGGAATCTGGGCTAGCACAGATACGCAGTATTTT

v_call: TRBV20-1
clone_size: many
j_call: TRBJ2-7
d_call: .
cdr3_aa: CSARGWNMEQYF
cdr3_nt: TGCAGTGCTAGAGGGTGGAATATGGAGCAGTACTTC

v_call: TRBV3-1
clone_size: many
j_call: TRBJ2-3
d_call: TRBD1
cdr3_aa: CASSQFPGQGKNTQYF
cdr3_nt: TGTGCCAGCAGCCAATTTCCGGGACAGGGTAAGAACACGCAGTATTTT

v_call: TRBV5-1
clone_size: many
j_call: TRBJ2-3
d_call: TRBD2
cdr3_aa: CASSLAGTSGSTDTQYF
cdr3_nt: TGCGCCAGCAGCTTGGCCGGGACTAGCGGGAGTACAGATACGCAGTATTTT

v_call: TRBV6-2/TRBV6-3
clone_size: many
j_call: TRBJ2-3
d_call: TRBD2
cdr3_aa: CASGGLAGGDTTDTQYF
cdr3_nt: TGTGCCAGCGGGGGACTAGCGGGAGGAGATACGACAGATACGCAGTATTTT

v_call: TRBV4-2
clone_size: many
j_call: TRBJ2-6
d_call: .
cdr3_aa: CASSQDPYSGANVLTF
cdr3_nt: TGTGCCAGCAGCCAAGATCCATACTCTGGGGCCAACGTCCTGACTTTC

v_call: TRBV2
clone_size: many
j_call: TRBJ1-1
d_call: .
cdr3_aa: CASSERGGYAEAFF
cdr3_nt: TGTGCCAGCAGTGAAAGAGGTGGGTACGCTGAAGCTTTCTTT

v_call: TRBV29-1
clone_size: many
j_call: TRBJ1-2
d_call: .
cdr3_aa: CSVFRANYGYTF
cdr3_nt: TGCAGCGTTTTCAGGGCGAACTATGGCTACACCTTC

v_call: TRBV14
clone_size: many
j_call: TRBJ1-1
d_call: .
cdr3_aa: CASRPLGLPSAGTEAFF
cdr3_nt: TGTGCCAGCAGACCACTCGGTCTCCCCTCCGCGGGCACTGAAGCTTTCTTT

v_call: TRBV7-8
clone_size: medium-sized
j_call: TRBJ2-1
d_call: TRBD2
cdr3_aa: CASSPQPGTSGDNEQFF
cdr3_nt: TGTGCCAGCAGCCCCCAACCCGGGACTAGCGGGGACAATGAGCAGTTCTTC

v_call: TRBV3-1
clone_size: many
j_call: TRBJ2-1
d_call: TRBD2
cdr3_aa: CASSQMTSGYLNEQFF
cdr3_nt: TGTGCCAGCAGCCAAATGACTAGCGGATATCTCAATGAGCAGTTCTTC

v_call: TRBV3-1
clone_size: many
j_call: TRBJ2-3
d_call: .
cdr3_aa: CASRDGSTDTQYF
cdr3_nt: TGTGCCAGCAGGGACGGGTCCACAGATACGCAGTATTTT

v_call: TRBV29-1
clone_size: many
j_call: TRBJ2-7
d_call: TRBD1
cdr3_aa: CSVTPGQSYEQYF
cdr3_nt: TGCAGCGTGACTCCGGGACAGTCCTACGAGCAGTACTTC

v_call: TRBV5-1
clone_size: many
j_call: TRBJ1-1
d_call: TRBD1
cdr3_aa: CASSGQGNTEAFF
cdr3_nt: TGCGCCAGCAGCGGACAGGGGAACACTGAAGCTTTCTTT

v_call: TRBV2
clone_size: many
j_call: TRBJ2-7
d_call: .
cdr3_aa: CASRGNYEQYF
cdr3_nt: TGTGCCAGCAGGGGGAACTACGAGCAGTACTTC

v_call: TRBV20-1
clone_size: many
j_call: TRBJ2-1
d_call: TRBD2
cdr3_aa: CSAMGLAGVFGSYNEQFF
cdr3_nt: TGCAGTGCTATGGGACTAGCGGGAGTGTTCGGGTCGTACAATGAGCAGTTCTTC

v_call: TRBV10-2
clone_size: medium-sized
j_call: TRBJ1-3
d_call: TRBD1
cdr3_aa: CASSVTGAFDTIYF
cdr3_nt: TGCGCCAGCAGTGTGACAGGGGCATTCGACACCATATATTTT

v_call: TRBV6-1
clone_size: many
j_call: TRBJ1-1
d_call: .
cdr3_aa: CASSDGENTEAFF
cdr3_nt: TGTGCCAGCAGTGACGGGGAGAACACTGAAGCTTTCTTT

v_call: TRBV29-1
clone_size: many
j_call: TRBJ1-1
d_call: .
cdr3_aa: CSVEHGNTEAFF
cdr3_nt: TGCAGCGTCGAGCACGGGAACACTGAAGCTTTCTTT